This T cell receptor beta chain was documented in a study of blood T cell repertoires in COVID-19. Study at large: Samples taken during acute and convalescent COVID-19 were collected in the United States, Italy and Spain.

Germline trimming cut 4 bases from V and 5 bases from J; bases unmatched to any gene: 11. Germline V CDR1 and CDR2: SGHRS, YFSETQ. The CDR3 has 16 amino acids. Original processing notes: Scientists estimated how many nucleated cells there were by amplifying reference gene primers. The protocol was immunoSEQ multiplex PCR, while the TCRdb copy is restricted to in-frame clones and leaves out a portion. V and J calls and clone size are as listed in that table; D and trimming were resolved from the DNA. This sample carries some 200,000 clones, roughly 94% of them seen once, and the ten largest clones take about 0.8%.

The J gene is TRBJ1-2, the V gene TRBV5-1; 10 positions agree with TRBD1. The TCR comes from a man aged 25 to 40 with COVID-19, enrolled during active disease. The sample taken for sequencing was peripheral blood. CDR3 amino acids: CASSPDGTGDQYGYTF. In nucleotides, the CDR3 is TGCGCCAGCAGCCCTGACGGGACAGGGGACCAATATGGCTACACCTTC.